A selection of T cell receptor beta chains follows, all from one sample in a study of T cells in Graves' hyperthyroidism and ophthalmopathy. TCRdb called the multiplex PCR reads again in MiXCR, with one record for every CDR3 protein. The sample lists under 300,000 distinct CDR3 sequences, more than 12% occurring once. The sample was blood. The receptor source for this set is a woman aged 40 to 50 with Graves' hyperthyroidism that later progressed to Graves' ophthalmopathy. CDR3s include the opening cysteine and the closing phenylalanine or tryptophan. The D gene is left open where the match is weak. Expanded clones are given a class, and other clones once, few, many or no size at all.

d_call | clone_size | v_call | cdr3_aa
. | . | TRBV10-3 | CAISESTGLNEQFF
. | few | TRBV27 | CASSLFLRGSYNEQFF
TRBD2 | many | TRBV6-2/TRBV6-3 | CASSYSVTSGLEQYF
. | . | TRBV6-1 | CASSGYEIAYNEQFF
TRBD1 | few | TRBV29-1 | CSVGRGLQETQYF
TRBD1 | many | TRBV7-3 | CASSPGQPTGELFF
. | many | TRBV12-3/TRBV12-4 | CASSPGREQFF
TRBD2 | once | TRBV28 | CASSAVASGRSVWYEQYF
. | many | TRBV28 | CASSFSGGPPNYGYTF
TRBD2 | . | TRBV6-1 | CASSDTSASSYNEQFF